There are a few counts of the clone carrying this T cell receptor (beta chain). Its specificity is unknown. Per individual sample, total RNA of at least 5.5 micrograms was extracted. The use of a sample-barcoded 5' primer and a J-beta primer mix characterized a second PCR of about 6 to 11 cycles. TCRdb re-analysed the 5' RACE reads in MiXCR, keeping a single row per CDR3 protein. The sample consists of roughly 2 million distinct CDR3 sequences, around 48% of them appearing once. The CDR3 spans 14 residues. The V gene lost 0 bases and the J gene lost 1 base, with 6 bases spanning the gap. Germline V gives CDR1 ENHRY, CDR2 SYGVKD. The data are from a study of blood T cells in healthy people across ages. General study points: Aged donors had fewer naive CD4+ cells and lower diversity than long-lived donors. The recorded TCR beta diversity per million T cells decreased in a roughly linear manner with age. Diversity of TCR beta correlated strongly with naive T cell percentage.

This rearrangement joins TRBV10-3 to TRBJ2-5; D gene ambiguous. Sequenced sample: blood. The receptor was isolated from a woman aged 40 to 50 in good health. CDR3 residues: CAISESGSQETQYF. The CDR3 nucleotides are TGTGCCATCAGTGAGTCGGGGTCCCAAGAGACCCAGTACTTC.